This entry lists 14 T cell receptor beta chains sequenced from one sample in a study of cytotoxic CD8 clonotypes in ibrutinib-treated CLL. Produced via immunoSEQ multiplex PCR; TCRdb's table is partial and in-frame only. This table has over 70,000 clones, 86% appearing once. Sample: PBMCs, taken before ibrutinib treatment. These receptors all stem from a human donor with chronic lymphocytic leukemia.

The J gene is TRBJ1-5, the V gene TRBV4-1; D ambiguous. Germline lookup yields CDR1 MGHRA and CDR2 YSYEKL. This CDR3 is built from 16 residues. The V end was cut by 0 bases, the J end by 4 bases, with 13 bases between. The CDR3 nucleotides are TGCGCCAGCAGCCAAGAGGGAGTGCGAGGGAATCAGCCCCAGCATTTT. Translation gives CASSQEGVRGNQPQHF.

The chain couples TRBV7-2 to TRBJ2-1, with a weak D call TRBD2 (6 bases). Trimming stripped 0 bases from V and 5 bases from J, with 11 bases between. The CDR3 is made up of 15 amino acids. Germline V gene data show CDR1 as SGHTA and CDR2 as FQGNSA. CDR3: CASSLAGTSDNEQFF. As DNA, the CDR3 is TGTGCCAGCAGCTTAGCCGGGACTTCCGACAATGAGCAGTTCTTC.

V and J are TRBV30 and TRBJ2-1, with TRBD2 matching over 12 bases. CDR1 is GTSNPN and CDR2 is SVGIG in the germline V gene (reference sequence). J lost 8 bases, V lost 3 bases, and 11 bases had no gene match. This CDR3 spans 16 amino acids. The CDR3 DNA follows: TGTGCCTGGAGGAGACTAGCGGGAGCTCTAGTAGATGAGCAGTTCTTC. It encodes CAWRRLAGALVDEQFF.

This chain links TRBV18 with TRBJ1-2; D gene ambiguous. This CDR3 has 13 residues. Germline CDR1 is KGHSH and CDR2 is LQKENI. Trimming took off 4 bases at V and 2 bases at J, with 8 bases between the two ends. CDR3 sequence reads: CASSRAENYGYTF. The CDR3 coding sequence is TGTGCCAGCTCACGGGCAGAGAACTATGGCTACACCTTC.

This chain uses TRBV29-1 with TRBJ2-3; D is unresolved. The CDR3 runs to 15 residues. Germline CDR1 and CDR2: SQVTM and ANQGSEA. V was clipped by 7 bases and J by 4 bases, with 21 bases between them. In DNA form, the CDR3 reads TGCAGCGCAAATAAGATGATTACAGTAGCAGATACGCAGTATTTT. This translates into CSANKMITVADTQYF.

This clone was found many times. The chain has TRBV15 and TRBJ2-2; D possibly matches TRBD1 or TRBD2 (5 bases each). Germline loops: CDR1 LNHNV, CDR2 YYDKDF (reference sequence). The CDR3 has 14 residues. Trimming pared 0 bases from V and 5 bases from J, leaving 7 bases between. CDR3 sequence: CATSRDRETGELFF. In nucleotides, the CDR3 is TGTGCCACCAGCAGAGACAGGGAGACCGGGGAGCTGTTTTTT. Filled out from reference TRBV15 and TRBJ2-2, the complete variable domain reads DAMVIQNPRYQVTQFGKPVTLSCSQTLNHNVMYWYQQKSSQAPKLLFHYYDKDFNNEADTPDNFQSRRPNTSFCFLDIRSPGLGDTAMYLCATSRDRETGELFFGEGSRLTVL.

The chain joins TRBV29-1 to TRBJ1-1; a possible D gene is TRBD1 (5 bases). This CDR3 has 12 residues. Germline loops: CDR1 SQVTM, CDR2 ANQGSEA. The ends were cut back, 6 bases at V and 4 bases at J, with 12 bases in the middle. CDR3 residues: CSVPQGSTEAFF. DNA of the CDR3: TGCAGCGTGCCCCAGGGTAGCACTGAAGCTTTCTTT.

The genes are TRBV7-9 and TRBJ2-5; D is undetermined. CDR1 SEHNR and CDR2 FQNEAQ come from the germline V gene (reference sequence). Deletions cut 6 bases from V and 5 bases from J, with 7 bases between. This CDR3 region has 11 residues. As DNA, the CDR3 is TGTGCCAGCAGGACCCGGGAGACCCAGTACTTC. Encoded protein: CASRTRETQYF.

The chain couples TRBV14 to TRBJ1-2, with 8 bases that match TRBD1. The CDR3 totals 15 residues. Per germline, CDR1 SGHDN and CDR2 FVKESK. Losses at the gene ends were 4 bases for V and 5 bases for J; bases not matched to a gene: 9. In nucleotides, the CDR3 is TGTGCCAGCAGCCGTTCCGGGACAGGACATTATGGCTACACCTTC. It translates to CASSRSGTGHYGYTF.

The CDR3 here is CASSLGRLADYEQYF. CDR3 sequence (DNA): TGTGCCAGCAGCTTGGGGCGACTAGCGGATTACGAGCAGTACTTC. The rearrangement uses TRBV5-5 and TRBJ2-7; 9 bases map to TRBD2. The CDR3 has 15 amino acids. Germline V lookup: CDR1 SGHKS, CDR2 YYEKEE (reference sequence). The ends lost 0 bases at V and 4 bases at J; junction bases unmatched: 5.

The chain links TRBV29-1 to TRBJ1-1, with D possibly matching TRBD1 (5 bases). The CDR3 contains 13 residues. CDR1 and CDR2 from the germline V gene are SQVTM and ANQGSEA. With 2 bases removed from V and 1 base from J, the gap between germline ends came to 8 bases. The CDR3 region has the DNA TGCAGCGTTGAACAGGGTTCGAACACTGAAGCTTTCTTT. Translation: CSVEQGSNTEAFF.

This clone was seen once. This chain connects TRBV6-6 to TRBJ2-7, with 11 bases that match TRBD1. The CDR3 has 15 amino acids. Germline V gene lookup returns CDR1 MNHNY and CDR2 SVGAGI (reference sequence). The V gene end was trimmed by 5 bases and the J gene end by 7 bases; junction bases not matched to a gene: 10. CDR3 loop: CASSTRTGGEREQYF. The CDR3 DNA follows: TGTGCCAGCAGTACCCGGACAGGGGGCGAGCGTGAGCAGTACTTC.

The CDR3 loop is CASSIDRTDTQYF. CDR3 nucleotides: TGTGCCAGTAGTATAGACCGCACAGATACGCAGTATTTT. This chain links TRBV19 with TRBJ2-3; no definite D call. The CDR3 runs to 13 residues. The germline CDR1 and CDR2 sequences are LNHDA and SQIVND (reference sequence). Between the trimmed V and J ends, which lost 0 bases and 1 base, there was a span of 2 bases.

The genes are TRBV5-1 and TRBJ2-2; 10 bases map to TRBD2. The germline V gene encodes CDR1 SGHRS and CDR2 YFSETQ. The V segment lost 6 bases and the J segment 5 bases; nucleotides outside the gene matches: 4. The CDR3 spans 14 residues. The CDR3 coding sequence is TGCGCCAGCACTAGCGGGAGCGGGACCGGGGAGCTGTTTTTT. The encoded protein is CASTSGSGTGELFF.